This T cell receptor (beta chain) was sequenced in a study of blood T cell repertoires in COVID-19. Study-level background: Collection of acute and convalescent COVID-19 samples took place in the United States, Italy and Spain. In each case, the material was cDNA or gDNA derived from T cells, B-cell-depleted T cells, or PBMCs.

Germline-derived CDR1 and CDR2 are SGHVS and FQNEAQ. V lost 2 bases to trimming and J lost 6 bases, with 23 bases between them. The length of the CDR3 is 18 residues. Per the original methods: The authors estimated nucleated cell counts from reference gene primer amplification. Repertoires were generated with immunoSEQ multiplex PCR, while TCRdb's copy carries only in-frame clones and drops some. The D gene and trimming were derived from the DNA, and the V and J assignments and clone size from that table. The sample shows over 95,000 clones, roughly 80% of them seen only once. The source material was peripheral blood. The chain couples TRBV7-8 to TRBJ2-1; D perhaps matches TRBD1 (6 bases). The source of this sequence is a man aged 50 to 60 with acute or convalescent COVID-19. The CDR3 sequence: CASSLPKDRQSSANEQFF. DNA for the CDR3: TGTGCCAGCAGCTTACCGAAGGACAGACAATCCTCCGCCAATGAGCAGTTCTTC.